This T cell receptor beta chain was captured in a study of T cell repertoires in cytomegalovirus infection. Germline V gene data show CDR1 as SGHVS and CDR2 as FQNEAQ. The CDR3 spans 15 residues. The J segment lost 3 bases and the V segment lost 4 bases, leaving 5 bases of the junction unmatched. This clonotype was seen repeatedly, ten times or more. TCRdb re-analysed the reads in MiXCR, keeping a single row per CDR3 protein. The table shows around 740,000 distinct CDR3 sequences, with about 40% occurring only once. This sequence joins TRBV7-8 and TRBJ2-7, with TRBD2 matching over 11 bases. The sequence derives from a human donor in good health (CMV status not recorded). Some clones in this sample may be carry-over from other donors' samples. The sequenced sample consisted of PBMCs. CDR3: CASSSWTSGYYEQYF. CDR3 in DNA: TGTGCCAGCAGCTCCTGGACTAGCGGGTACTACGAGCAGTACTTC. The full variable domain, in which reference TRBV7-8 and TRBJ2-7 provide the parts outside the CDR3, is GAGVSQSPRYKVAKRGQDVALRCDPISGHVSLFWYQQALGQGPEFLTYFQNEAQLDKSGLPSDRFFAERPEGSVSTLKIQRTQQEDSAVYLCASSSWTSGYYEQYFGPGTRLTVT.